The 3 T cell receptor beta chains in this list originate from one sample, sequenced in a study of neurological immune-mediated disorders. Using its own MiXCR run on the 5' RACE reads, TCRdb lists one record per CDR3 protein. This repertoire shows 55,000 to 75,000 distinct CDR3 sequences, 2% to 2.5% found once; its top ten account for around 3%. Specimen: PBMCs. The source is a man aged 45-65 years with multiple sclerosis.

This clonotype was counted at least ten times. This chain uses TRBV6-5 with TRBJ1-1, with 7 bases fitting TRBD1. Germline trimming cut 5 bases from V and 4 bases from J; bases unmatched to any gene: 16. The CDR3 sequence is 17 residues long. The germline gives CDR1 MNHEY, CDR2 SVGAGI. CDR3 loop: CASSGGVRDSGGTEAFF. The CDR3 region has the DNA TGTGCCAGCAGTGGAGGGGTGAGGGACAGTGGTGGCACTGAAGCTTTCTTT.

This clonotype was observed many times. The chain couples TRBV7-9 to TRBJ2-1; D is unclear. Germline V gives CDR1 SEHNR, CDR2 FQNEAQ (reference sequence). Trimming removed 3 bases at V and 5 bases at J, with 5 bases between. The CDR3 spans 12 residues. CDR3 sequence: CASSLADNEQFF. DNA for the CDR3: TGTGCCAGCAGCTTGGCCGACAATGAGCAGTTCTTC.

This clonotype was counted ten times or more. This chain joins TRBV9 and TRBJ2-2; D perhaps matches TRBD2 (5 bases). The CDR3 runs to 15 residues. V was trimmed by 4 bases and J by 5 bases, leaving 15 bases between them. Per germline, CDR1 SGDLS and CDR2 YYNGEE. For the CDR3, the DNA is TGTGCCAGCAGCCCCCGAGGACTTTCGACCGGGGAGCTGTTTTTT. Residues: CASSPRGLSTGELFF.